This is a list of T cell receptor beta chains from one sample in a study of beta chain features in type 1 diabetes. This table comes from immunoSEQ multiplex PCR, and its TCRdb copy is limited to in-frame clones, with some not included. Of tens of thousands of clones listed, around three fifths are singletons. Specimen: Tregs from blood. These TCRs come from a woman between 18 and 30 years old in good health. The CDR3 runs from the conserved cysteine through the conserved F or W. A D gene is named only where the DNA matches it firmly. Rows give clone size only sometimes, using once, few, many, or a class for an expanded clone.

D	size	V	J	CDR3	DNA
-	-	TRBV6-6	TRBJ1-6	CASSNPLSLPLHF	TGTGCCAGCAGTAATCCCTTAAGCTTGCCCCTCCACTTT
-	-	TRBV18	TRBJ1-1	CASSDPTGEAFF	TGTGCCAGCTCAGACCCAACAGGGGAAGCTTTCTTT
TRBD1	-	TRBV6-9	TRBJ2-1	CASSWDRGISEQFF	TGTGCCAGCAGTTGGGACAGGGGCATAAGTGAGCAGTTCTTC
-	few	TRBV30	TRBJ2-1	CACAGSGNEQFF	TGTGCCTGCGCGGGGAGTGGCAATGAGCAGTTCTTC
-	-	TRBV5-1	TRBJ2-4	CASSRGTLISNIQYF	TGCGCCAGCAGCCGGGGGACCCTAATTTCAAACATTCAGTACTTC
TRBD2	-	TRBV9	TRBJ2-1	CASSVVSGELNEQFF	TGTGCCAGCAGCGTAGTTAGCGGGGAGCTCAATGAGCAGTTCTTC
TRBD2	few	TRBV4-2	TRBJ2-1	CASSQDRTSKNEQFF	TGTGCCAGCAGCCAAGATCGGACTAGCAAAAATGAGCAGTTCTTC
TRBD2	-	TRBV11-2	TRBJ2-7	CASSLDRGLLTYEQYF	TGTGCCAGCAGCTTAGATAGGGGACTACTAACCTACGAGCAGTACTTC
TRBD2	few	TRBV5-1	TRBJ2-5	CASSLGSGVQETQYF	TGCGCCAGCAGCTTGGGAAGCGGGGTACAAGAGACCCAGTACTTC
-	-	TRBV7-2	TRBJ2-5	CASAKGQGSQETQYF	TGTGCCAGCGCAAAGGGGCAGGGGTCCCAAGAGACCCAGTACTTC
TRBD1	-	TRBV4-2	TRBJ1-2	CASSQDNRGTGYGYTF	TGTGCCAGCAGCCAAGATAACAGGGGTACGGGCTATGGCTACACCTTC
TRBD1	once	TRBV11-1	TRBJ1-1	CASSPVPGQATRTEAFF	TGTGCCAGCAGCCCCGTCCCGGGACAGGCCACCAGGACTGAAGCTTTCTTT
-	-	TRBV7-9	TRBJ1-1	CASSLAPGTEAFF	TGTGCCAGCAGCTTAGCGCCAGGGACTGAAGCTTTCTTT
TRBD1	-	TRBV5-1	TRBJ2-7	CASSLTTTGDYEQYF	TGCGCCAGCAGCTTGACAACTACAGGGGACTACGAGCAGTACTTC
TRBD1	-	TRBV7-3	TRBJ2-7	CASSLKGTEPLEQYF	TGTGCCAGCAGCTTAAAAGGGACAGAACCCCTCGAGCAGTACTTC
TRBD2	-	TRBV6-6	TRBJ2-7	CASSPSVGLGYEQYF	TGTGCCAGCAGTCCCTCGGTAGGACTAGGTTACGAGCAGTACTTC
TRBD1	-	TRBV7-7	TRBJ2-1	CASSLAGTGGINEQFF	TGTGCTAGCAGCTTAGCCGGGACAGGGGGGATCAATGAGCAGTTCTTC
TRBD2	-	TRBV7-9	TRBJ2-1	CASSLGLSGGTFHNEQFF	TGTGCCAGCAGCTTAGGGCTCAGCGGGGGGACGTTCCACAATGAGCAGTTCTTC
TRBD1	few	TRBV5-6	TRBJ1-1	CASSSGQGSTEAFF	TGTGCCAGCAGCTCCGGACAGGGGAGCACTGAAGCTTTCTTT
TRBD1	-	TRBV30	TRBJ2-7	CACWVRGQVSYEQYF	TGTGCCTGCTGGGTGAGGGGACAGGTATCCTACGAGCAGTACTTC
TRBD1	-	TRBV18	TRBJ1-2	CASSPQGQGVYGYTF	TGTGCCAGCTCACCACAGGGACAGGGGGTCTATGGCTACACCTTC
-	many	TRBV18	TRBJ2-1	CASSPPTRSDEQFF	TGTGCCAGCTCACCACCGACTAGGTCCGATGAGCAGTTCTTC
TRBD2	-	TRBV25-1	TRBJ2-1	CASRSGVGEQFF	TGTGCCAGCAGAAGCGGGGTGGGTGAGCAGTTCTTC
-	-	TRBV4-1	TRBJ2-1	CASSQGSEDEQFF	TGCGCCAGCAGCCAAGGAAGTGAGGATGAGCAGTTCTTC
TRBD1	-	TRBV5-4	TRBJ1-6	CASTRQGQDSPLHF	TGTGCCAGCACCCGACAGGGGCAGGATTCACCCCTCCACTTT
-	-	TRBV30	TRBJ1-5	CAWSNGQLNQPQHF	TGTGCCTGGAGTAATGGACAGCTCAATCAGCCCCAGCATTTT
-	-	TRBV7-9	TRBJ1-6	CASSFLDNSPLHF	TGTGCCAGCAGCTTTTTAGATAATTCACCCCTCCACTTT
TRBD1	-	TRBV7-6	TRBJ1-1	CASSLVGRGVTEAFF	TGTGCCAGCAGCTTAGTTGGCAGGGGGGTTACTGAAGCTTTCTTT
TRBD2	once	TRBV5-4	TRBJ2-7	CASSLDLAASYEQYF	TGTGCCAGCAGCTTGGATCTAGCGGCCTCCTACGAGCAGTACTTC
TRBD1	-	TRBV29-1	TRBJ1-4	CSAKTGVDEKLFF	TGCAGCGCCAAGACAGGGGTGGACGAAAAACTGTTTTTT
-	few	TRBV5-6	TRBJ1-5	CASSRRGLGNQPQHF	TGTGCCAGCAGCCGACGAGGGTTAGGCAATCAGCCCCAGCATTTT
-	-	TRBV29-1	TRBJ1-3	CSVEWQTSGNTIYF	TGCAGCGTTGAATGGCAGACTTCTGGAAACACCATATATTTT
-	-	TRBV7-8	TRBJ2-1	CASSTRSVRINEQFF	TGTGCCAGCAGCACGCGAAGCGTCCGGATTAATGAGCAGTTCTTC
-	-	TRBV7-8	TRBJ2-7	CASSPNYEQYF	TGTGCCAGCAGCCCCAACTACGAGCAGTACTTC
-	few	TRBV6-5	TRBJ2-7	CASSFYGEQYF	TGTGCCAGCAGTTTCTATGGTGAGCAGTACTTC
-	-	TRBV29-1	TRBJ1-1	CSVVIRGVVKAFF	TGCAGCGTTGTTATCAGGGGAGTGGTGAAGGCTTTCTTT
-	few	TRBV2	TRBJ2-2	CASSYQGGGTGELFF	TGTGCCAGTAGTTACCAGGGTGGAGGGACCGGGGAGCTGTTTTTT
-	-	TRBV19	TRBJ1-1	CASSKRETNTEAFF	TGTGCCAGTAGTAAGCGGGAGACGAACACTGAAGCTTTCTTT
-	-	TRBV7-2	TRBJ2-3	CASSPTSSGTDTQYF	TGTGCCAGCAGTCCAACTAGCTCCGGCACAGATACGCAGTATTTT
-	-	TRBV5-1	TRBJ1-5	CASSPGRGDQPQHF	TGCGCCAGCAGCCCGGGGAGGGGTGATCAGCCCCAGCATTTT
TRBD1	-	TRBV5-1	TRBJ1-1	CASSFPGGQGSLF	TGCGCCAGCAGTTTCCCGGGGGGACAGGGTTCCCTCTTT
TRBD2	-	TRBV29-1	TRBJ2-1	CSVTSGGEQFF	TGCAGCGTGACTAGCGGGGGAGAGCAGTTCTTC
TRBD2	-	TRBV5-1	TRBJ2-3	CASSSVLLAGVGDTQYF	TGCGCCAGCAGCTCCGTCCTACTAGCGGGAGTTGGAGATACGCAGTATTTT
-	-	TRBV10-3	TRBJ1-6	CAISRDRGFPLHF	TGTGCCATCAGCCGGGACCGGGGGTTCCCCCTCCACTTT
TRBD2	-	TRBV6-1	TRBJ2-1	CASSEMFLAGDNEQFF	TGTGCCAGCAGTGAGATGTTTCTAGCGGGAGACAATGAGCAGTTCTTC
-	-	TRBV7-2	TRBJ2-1	CASSLARSYNEQFF	TGTGCCAGCAGCTTAGCGCGGTCCTACAATGAGCAGTTCTTC
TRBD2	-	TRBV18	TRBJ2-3	CASSVGRMTDTQYF	TGTGCCAGCTCGGTCGGGAGGATGACAGATACGCAGTATTTT
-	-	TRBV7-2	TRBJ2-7	CASSSARTSYEQYF	TGTGCCAGCAGTTCCGCCCGGACATCTTACGAGCAGTACTTC
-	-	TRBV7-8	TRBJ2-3	CASSLSREATQYF	TGTGCCAGCAGCCTTTCGAGGGAGGCTACGCAGTATTTT
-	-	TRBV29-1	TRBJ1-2	CSVGLNYGYTF	TGCAGCGTTGGACTCAACTATGGCTACACCTTC
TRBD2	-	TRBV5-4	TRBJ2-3	CASSPGLAGTDTQYF	TGTGCCAGCAGCCCGGGACTAGCAGGGACAGATACGCAGTATTTT
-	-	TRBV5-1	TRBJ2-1	CASRRFDRQGEQFF	TGCGCCAGCCGTCGTTTTGACAGGCAGGGTGAGCAGTTCTTC
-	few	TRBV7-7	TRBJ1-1	CASSPLGWRNTEAFF	TGTGCTAGCAGCCCCCTAGGTTGGAGAAACACTGAAGCTTTCTTT